This record covers a single T cell receptor beta chain. This record comes from a study of T cell responses to AZD1222 COVID-19 vaccine. Clones were read by immunoSEQ multiplex PCR, and TCRdb kept only the in-frame ones, dropping some. The table lists roughly 150,000 clones, roughly 90% of them singletons. V gave up 4 bases and J gave up 3 bases; unmatched junction bases: 5. CDR1 and CDR2 from the germline V gene are SQVTM and ANQGSEA. The CDR3 length is 14 residues. The chain links TRBV29-1 to TRBJ2-7; 11 bases are a match to TRBD1. The TCR comes from an adult who received the AZD1222 COVID-19 vaccine. The specimen comprised peripheral blood, sampled 28 days after the second AZD1222 dose. CDR3 region: CSVVRGTGGYEQYF. CDR3 coding DNA: TGCAGCGTTGTTAGGGGGACAGGGGGCTACGAGCAGTACTTC.